These 9 T cell receptor beta chains originate from one sample sequenced in a study of CD8 T cells in acute hepatitis C reinfection. Time point meaning: naive CD8 control sorted from an acute-time-point sample. Repertoires were generated with immunoSEQ multiplex PCR, while TCRdb's copy carries only in-frame clones and drops some. The sample lists 38,000 or so clones, around nine tenths occurring once. Material for sequencing was naive CD8+ T cells from PBMCs. The receptors here all came from a man between 25 and 39 years old with chronic hepatitis C.

The chain carries TRBV19 and TRBJ2-7, with a possible D match to TRBD1 (6 bases). The CDR3 has 14 amino acids. The ends were cut back, 2 bases at V and 2 bases at J, with 10 bases in the middle. Germline CDR1 LNHDA, CDR2 SQIVND (reference sequence). The CDR3 DNA reads TGTGCCAGTAGTATAACGACAGGCCCCTACGAGCAGTACTTC. Translation: CASSITTGPYEQYF.

The chain is built from TRBV2 and TRBJ1-2, with D possibly TRBD1 on 6 matching bases. Germline V gives CDR1 SNHLY, CDR2 FYNNEI. With 3 bases removed from V and 7 bases from J, the gap between germline ends came to 12 bases. The CDR3 totals 13 residues. CDR3 in amino acids: CASSDAGAGGYTF. The CDR3 coding sequence is TGTGCCAGCAGTGATGCAGGGGCGGGTGGCTACACCTTC.

The V and J genes are TRBV14 and TRBJ1-2, with D maybe TRBD1 (5 bases). Trimming removed 6 bases from V and 2 bases from J, with 16 bases in between. The CDR3 extends over 15 amino acids. From germline, CDR1 is SGHDN and CDR2 FVKESK. In nucleotides, the CDR3 is TGTGCCAGCAGTGAGGCCCGGGGGGGAAACTATGGCTACACCTTC. This encodes CASSEARGGNYGYTF. Using reference TRBV14 and TRBJ1-2 for the parts outside the CDR3, the full variable domain is EAGVTQFPSHSVIEKGQTVTLRCDPISGHDNLYWYRRVMGKEIKFLLHFVKESKQDESGMPNNRFLAERTGGTYSTLKVQPAELEDSGVYFCASSEARGGNYGYTFGSGTRLTVV.

The J gene is TRBJ2-7, the V gene TRBV25-1; D is undetermined. The CDR3 length is 16 residues. Trimming took off 1 base at V and 3 bases at J, with 16 bases between the two ends. Per the germline V gene, CDR1 is MGHDK and CDR2 is SYGVNS. CDR3 protein: CASSESPMAPGYEQYF. Written as DNA, the CDR3 is TGTGCCAGCAGTGAATCTCCGATGGCCCCTGGCTACGAGCAGTACTTC.

This rearrangement joins TRBV4-1 to TRBJ2-1; 8 bases line up with TRBD1. The CDR3 has 16 residues. Germline lookup yields CDR1 MGHRA and CDR2 YSYEKL. The V gene end was trimmed by 1 base and the J gene end by 2 bases; junction bases not matched to a gene: 4. The DNA for the CDR3 is TGCGCCAGCAGCCAAGGGACAGGGACTGCCTACAATGAGCAGTTCTTC. Protein product: CASSQGTGTAYNEQFF.

The CDR3 DNA is TGTGCCATCAGTGAGTCGACTCACTCGAGGGAGTACAATGAGCAGTTCTTC. This sequence encodes CAISESTHSREYNEQFF. This sequence joins TRBV10-3 and TRBJ2-1, with TRBD2 as a possible D gene (5 bases). The ends were cut back, 0 bases at V and 4 bases at J, with 16 bases in the middle. This CDR3 region has 17 residues. Germline CDR1 reads ENHRY; CDR2 reads SYGVKD.

The genes are TRBV4-1 and TRBJ2-3, with 9 nucleotides matching TRBD2. Germline V gene data show CDR1 as MGHRA and CDR2 as YSYEKL. Trimming took 7 bases from V and 0 from J; bases not matched to a gene: 8. The CDR3 loop spans 16 amino acids. The CDR3 is CASNRVAGGSTDTQYF. CDR3 DNA sequence: TGCGCCAGCAATCGAGTGGCGGGGGGGAGCACAGATACGCAGTATTTT.

This chain connects TRBV11-2 to TRBJ2-7; possible D gene TRBD1, 5 bases. The CDR3 is made up of 16 amino acids. Trimming removed 1 base from V and 3 bases from J, with 16 bases in between. CDR1 and CDR2 from the germline V gene are SGHAT and FQNNGV. CDR3 protein: CASSLGQGTFFYEQYF. The CDR3 coding sequence is TGTGCCAGCAGCTTAGGGCAGGGAACTTTTTTCTACGAGCAGTACTTC.

The rearrangement links TRBV7-9 to TRBJ2-1, with 12 bases lining up with TRBD2. Germline CDR1 is SEHNR and CDR2 is FQNEAQ (reference sequence). The CDR3 has 15 amino acids. V lost 2 bases, J lost 7 bases, and 3 bases stayed unmatched. The CDR3 region is CASSLLAGGPNEQFF. CDR3 nucleotide sequence: TGTGCCAGCAGCTTACTAGCGGGAGGGCCTAATGAGCAGTTCTTC.